A selection of T cell receptor beta chains follows, all from one sample in a study of T cells in Graves' hyperthyroidism and ophthalmopathy. TCRdb reanalysed the multiplex PCR reads using MiXCR and keeps one entry per CDR3 protein. The sample lists 700,000 to 950,000 distinct CDR3 sequences; 35% were seen once. Sequencing was carried out using blood. These receptors originate from a woman aged 40 to 50 with Graves' hyperthyroidism. CDR3s include the opening cysteine and the closing phenylalanine or tryptophan.

v_gene,CDR3aa
TRBV29-1,CSVALPGNQPQYF
TRBV6-5,CASSNLPTGNTEAFF
TRBV19,CASRFRETNYGYTF
TRBV4-3,CASSQASGRGPGELFF
TRBV10-3,CAISEDWGLNTEAFF
TRBV7-2,CASRAASGNTIYF
TRBV12-3/TRBV12-4,CASRAGQGPYEQYF
TRBV14,CASSHSGTGEAEQYF
TRBV2,CASSSGAPGEKLFF
TRBV4-1,CASSQVPLGETQYF
TRBV10-3,CAIRKGGTEAFF
TRBV2,CASSPPGSGTYEQYF
TRBV6-2/TRBV6-3,CASSLERQGWPGELFF
TRBV2,CASRGTGNSPLHF
TRBV5-5,CASRFRDGSRNTIYF
TRBV20-1,CSPMGGALNTEAFF
TRBV20-1,CSARGLHGHSNTEAFF
TRBV25-1,CAKHGGGAGETQYF
TRBV7-2,CASSFAGREIAFF
TRBV20-1,CSAVEPGTMGYEQYF
TRBV12-3/TRBV12-4,CASSQRNSPLHF
TRBV20-1,CSAFGTGGNTIYF
TRBV6-5,CASTPGYDRMMNTEAFF
TRBV10-3,CAISSTGGLPETQYF
TRBV27,CASSFLSGFETQYF
TRBV10-3,CATRETNETQYF
TRBV7-9,CASSGDISNTEAFF
TRBV20-1,CSARAGDSNQPQHF
TRBV5-1,CASSETSGAGTGELFF
TRBV7-3,CASSPPRGGRDTEAFF
TRBV7-2,CASSPPQQIANYGYTF
TRBV12-3/TRBV12-4,CASTYGGLVSPLHF
TRBV11-2,CASSLGLAGKETQYF
TRBV19,CATRTGSLQETQYF
TRBV20-1,CSVTSQSGYTF
TRBV20-1,CSASVASGSTQYF
TRBV10-3,CAITRSPEGGTNTEAFF
TRBV24-1,CATKGTGRNNEQYF
TRBV6-5,CASSYSFGTGWTGELFF
TRBV7-9,CASSAGQATYQPQHF
TRBV4-3,CASSQDLRDQPQHF
TRBV6-6,CASSKRGYQETQYF
TRBV4-3,CASSFRGNTIYF
TRBV30,CAWSDSIRQCTF
TRBV12-3/TRBV12-4,CASSLGDRVRAGRSYEQYF
TRBV5-4,CASSLGGIQGLNQPQHF
TRBV19,CASSPRWDSYEQYF
TRBV10-3,CAISEPPQYGYTF
TRBV9,CASSVVTDIWGAAEAFF
TRBV24-1,CATSDLQRASGGKVTDTQYF
TRBV10-3,CASSFGRTGANVLTF
TRBV2,CASSLRRYGGYTF
TRBV6-6,CASSSPWGLAAKTGELFF
TRBV10-3,CASSPTWVSYEQYF
TRBV28,CASSLTQGTHYEQYF
TRBV15,CATSRDRGGLSYEQYF
TRBV4-3,CASSPAWTGGFTEAFF